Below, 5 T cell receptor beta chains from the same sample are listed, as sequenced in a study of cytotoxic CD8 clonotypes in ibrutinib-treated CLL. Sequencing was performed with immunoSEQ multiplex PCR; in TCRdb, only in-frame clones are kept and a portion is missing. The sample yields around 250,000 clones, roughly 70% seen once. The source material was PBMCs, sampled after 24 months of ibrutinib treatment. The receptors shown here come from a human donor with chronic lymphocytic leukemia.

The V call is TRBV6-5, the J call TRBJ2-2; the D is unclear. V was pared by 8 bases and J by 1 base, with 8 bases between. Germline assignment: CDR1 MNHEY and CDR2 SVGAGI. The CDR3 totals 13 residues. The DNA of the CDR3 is TGTGCCAGCGGGGATGGGAACACCGGGGAGCTGTTTTTT. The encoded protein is CASGDGNTGELFF.

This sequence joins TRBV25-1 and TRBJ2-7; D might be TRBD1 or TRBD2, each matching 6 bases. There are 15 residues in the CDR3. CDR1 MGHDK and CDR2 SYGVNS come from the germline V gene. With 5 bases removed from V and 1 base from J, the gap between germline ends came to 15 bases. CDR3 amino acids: CASSKQKGGSYEQYF. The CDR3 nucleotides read TGTGCCAGCAGTAAACAAAAGGGGGGATCCTACGAGCAGTACTTC.

CDR3 bases: TGTGCCAGCAGTCGGACAGGATTTTACAATGAGCAGTTCTTC. It is translated as CASSRTGFYNEQFF. V and J are TRBV2 and TRBJ2-1; 7 nucleotides agree with TRBD1. There are 14 residues in the CDR3. Germline trimming cut 5 bases from V and 4 bases from J; bases unmatched to any gene: 5. Germline assignment: CDR1 SNHLY and CDR2 FYNNEI.

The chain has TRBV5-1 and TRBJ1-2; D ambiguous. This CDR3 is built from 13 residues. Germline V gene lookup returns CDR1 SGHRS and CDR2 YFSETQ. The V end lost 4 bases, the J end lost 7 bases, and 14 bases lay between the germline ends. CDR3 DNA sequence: TGCGCCAGCAGCACCGATTCGAGGATTGGCTACACCTTC. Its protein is CASSTDSRIGYTF.

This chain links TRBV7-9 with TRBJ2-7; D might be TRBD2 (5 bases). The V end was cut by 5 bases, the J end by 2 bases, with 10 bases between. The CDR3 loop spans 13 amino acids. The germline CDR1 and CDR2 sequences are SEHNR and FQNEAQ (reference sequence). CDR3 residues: CASSLSDTYEQYF. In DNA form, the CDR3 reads TGTGCCAGCAGCCTTAGCGATACCTACGAGCAGTACTTC.